This T cell receptor (beta chain) derives from a study of regulatory T cells in long-lasting Graves disease. Regarding the study as a whole: Persistent Graves' patients showed less TCR diversity than newly diagnosed patients showed.

CDR3-region Arm-PCR and iRepertoire HTBI primers produced the TCR beta libraries. One entry per CDR3 protein, called by TCRdb with MiXCR from the multiplex PCR reads. This sample yields some 280,000 distinct CDR3 sequences, of which around 23% are seen a single time; roughly three fifths belongs to the top ten. The sample's time point: persistent/refractory GD, antithyroid drugs over 5 years with positive TRAb. Researchers made the TCR library from RNA that was extracted from PBMCs. Under American Thyroid Association guidelines, Graves' disease was diagnosed. The peripheral blood volume drawn was approximately 9 milliliters, and it was collected into EDTA tubes. Points on this clonotype: Antigen unknown.

The sequences come from peripheral blood mononuclear cells (PBMCs), collected when the disease was refractory, from a patient treated with antithyroid drugs. The origin of this receptor is a female donor with Graves disease.

The CDR3 reads CATSSRDTGPYEQYF. The CDR3 region has the DNA TGTGCCACCAGCAGCCGGGACACCGGCCCCTACGAGCAGTACTTC. V and J are TRBV15 and TRBJ2-7, with D maybe TRBD1 (6 bases). CDR3 length: 15 residues. V was shortened by 3 bases and J by 2 bases, with 14 bases between the two germline ends. CDR1 is LNHNV and CDR2 is YYDKDF in the germline V gene (reference sequence).